This entry concerns a single T cell receptor beta chain. What it recognizes is unknown. Libraries were prepared by immunoSEQ multiplex PCR; TCRdb keeps only in-frame clonotypes and omits some of them. The repertoire holds about 150,000 clones, roughly 94% seen once, with about 0.3% in the top ten. Germline-derived CDR1 and CDR2 are KGHSH and LQKENI. J lost 4 bases, V lost 3 bases, and 6 bases had no gene match. The length of the CDR3 is 18 residues. These data originate in a study of OX40 agonist ivuxolimab in advanced cancers. Turning to the study itself: Patients received ivuxolimab, an agonistic anti-OX40 (CD134) antibody. A history of anti-PD-1, anti-PD-L1 or anti-CTLA-4 therapy was acceptable, and roughly 40% had some. General study findings and limits: In the 0.1 to 3.0 mg/kg range, CD4+ and CD8+ blood T cells had expanded clonally by week 6.

This chain connects TRBV18 to TRBJ2-1; 16 nucleotides match TRBD2. The receptor's source is an adult with an advanced solid tumor such as melanoma, head and neck, liver or kidney cancer. The sequencing here drew on CD4+ or CD8+ T cells sorted from blood, taken in a trial of the OX40 agonist ivuxolimab. The CDR3 DNA follows: TGTGCCAGCTCACCGGGACTAGCGGGAGGGCCCCTTTACAATGAGCAGTTCTTC. It is translated as CASSPGLAGGPLYNEQFF.